This TCR beta chain emerged from a study of blood T cell repertoires in COVID-19 (TCRdb year 2020). Regarding the research as a whole: Samples covering the acute and convalescent phases of COVID-19 were provided by collaborators in the United States, Italy and Spain. The samples were drawn from the first 160 participants of the ongoing ImmuneRACE study and from 950 to 1,500 subjects provided by 6 global collaborators. The repertoires were released in a freely available public database meant as a resource for research on the immune response to SARS-CoV-2. Subjects who had been exposed to COVID-19, were actively infected with it, or had recovered from it provided the deeply sampled blood TCRbeta repertoires that made up the dataset. HLA class I and class II types, where available, came from metadata supplied by the sample provider rather than from assay-based typing. The prospective study material was composed of cDNA or gDNA derived from T cells, B-cell-depleted T cells, or PBMCs. A de-identified subject ID, COVID-19 status, age in years and sex were almost always included in the sample metadata. The paper as a whole reports these results and caveats: Clinical and demographic metadata were provided uncurated, with the amount varying by source and participant.

Details on this clone: Which antigen it targets is not known. Within one base of it there is no much larger clone, and no base qualities were kept. Other DNA sequences of this sample code for an identical CDR3.

TCRbeta CDR3 regions were amplified from genomic DNA by means of the immunoSEQ Assay, a bias-controlled multiplex PCR. As for how the authors treated the data: Within the assay, amplification of reference gene primers was used to estimate how many nucleated cells each sample contained. To quantify the absolute abundance of each unique TCRbeta CDR3 rearrangement, sequence reads were collapsed and filtered. For each sample, productive Simpson clonality was calculated by taking the square root of Simpson's diversity index across productive rearrangements. The table was pulled from immuneACCESS by TCRdb, which kept in-frame rearrangements only. Such tables lose some clones; where checked, under half of the loss comes from unresolved V genes, and the rest has no known cause. V and J calls plus clone size are reproduced from that table; the DNA served to infer D and trimming. The sample table shows more than 400,000 clones, and approximately 83% are seen once. The ten largest clones add up to under 4% of the sample.

Each collaborating institution followed its own protocols to collect whole blood in K2EDTA tubes. For TCRbeta analysis, collaborator samples were shipped as frozen whole blood, as isolated PBMCs, or as DNA extracted from either sample type. Sequencing was done on a sample of peripheral blood. The clonotype originates from a human donor in a cohort sampled during active COVID-19.

The CDR3 region reads CASSSPGQGLEKLFF. The base sequence is TGTGCCAGCAGCTCCCCGGGACAGGGATTAGAAAAACTGTTTTTT. Rearrangement joined TRBV7-2 to TRBJ1-4; 9 bases in between match TRBD1. Relative to germline, V is missing 4 bases and J is missing 8 bases, with 8 bases of the junction outside any gene match. Including the terminal cysteine and phenylalanine, the CDR3 comprises 15 residues. The read is trimmed to its CDR3 DNA, 45 bases read in frame from base 1. CDR1 and CDR2 are drawn from the germline V gene: SGHTA, FQGNSA.